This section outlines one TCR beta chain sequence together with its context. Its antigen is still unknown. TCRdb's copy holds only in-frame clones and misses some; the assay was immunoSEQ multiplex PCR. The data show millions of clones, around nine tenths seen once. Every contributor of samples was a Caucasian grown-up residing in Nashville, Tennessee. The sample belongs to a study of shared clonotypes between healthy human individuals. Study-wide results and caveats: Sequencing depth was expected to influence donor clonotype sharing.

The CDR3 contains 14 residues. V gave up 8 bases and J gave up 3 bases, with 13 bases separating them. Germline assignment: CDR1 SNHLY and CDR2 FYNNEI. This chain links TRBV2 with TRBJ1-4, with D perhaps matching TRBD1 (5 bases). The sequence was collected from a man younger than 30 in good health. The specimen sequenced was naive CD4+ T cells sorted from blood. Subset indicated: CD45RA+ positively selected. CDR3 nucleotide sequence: TGTGCCAGCTCGGGACTGAAGGCTAATGAAAAACTGTTTTTT. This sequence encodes CASSGLKANEKLFF.